The present T cell receptor beta chain was sequenced within a study of OX40 agonist ivuxolimab in advanced cancers. The overall study: Hepatocellular carcinoma, melanoma, renal cell or head and neck cancer was diagnosed in the dose-escalation patients. The study, taken as a whole, reports: The mean number of expanded clones was higher in CD8+ T cells than in CD4+. Among the lowest peripheral clonal expansion occurred in 0.1-3.0 mg/kg partial responders.

About this clone: The antigen is not known.

The germline V and J ends were trimmed by 4 bases and 4 bases, with 11 bases remaining between them. This CDR3 region has 14 residues. Germline V gives CDR1 SGHNT, CDR2 YYREEE (reference sequence). Some clones are missing from TCRdb's copy, which holds only in-frame ones; the method was immunoSEQ multiplex PCR. The repertoire holds about 70,000 clones, around nine tenths seen once, with around 2% in the top ten. The rearrangement joins TRBV5-4 to TRBJ1-4, with unresolved D. The sequence came from an adult with an advanced solid tumor such as melanoma, head and neck, liver or kidney cancer. The sequences come from CD4+ or CD8+ T cells sorted from blood, collected in a trial of the OX40 agonist ivuxolimab. CDR3 bases: TGTGCCAGCAGCATCCAGATAGATAATGAAAAACTGTTTTTT. Its translation is CASSIQIDNEKLFF.